One sample yielded the 25 T cell receptor beta chains listed below, sequenced in a study of shared clonotypes between healthy human individuals. Here immunoSEQ multiplex PCR was the method, and the copy in TCRdb shows in-frame clones only, minus some. Of hundreds of thousands of clones listed, about 96% are singletons. CD8 cells regarded as naive lacked CD45RO, were positively chosen for CCR7, and omitted terminally differentiated effector memory CD45RA+ cells. Sequencing was done on a sample of naive CD8+ T cells sorted from blood. Receptor source: a woman between 25 and 40 years old in good health.

The J gene is TRBJ2-1, the V gene TRBV7-8; TRBD2 might be the D (6 bases). V dropped 2 bases and J dropped 6 bases, with 14 bases sitting between them. The CDR3 is 15 residues long. CDR1 SGHVS and CDR2 FQNEAQ come from the germline V gene. The CDR3 loop is CASSLYIGSVNEQFF. DNA of the CDR3: TGTGCCAGCAGCTTATATATCGGGAGTGTCAATGAGCAGTTCTTC.

The chain uses TRBV7-2 and TRBJ2-3, with 13 bases lining up with TRBD2. Germline V gives CDR1 SGHTA, CDR2 FQGNSA. The CDR3 extends over 15 amino acids. V lost 4 bases to trimming and J lost 4 bases; unmatched junction nucleotides: 2. CDR3 in amino acids: CASSWTSGSADTQYF. The CDR3 DNA reads TGTGCCAGCAGCTGGACTAGCGGGAGTGCAGATACGCAGTATTTT.

About this clone itself: Other DNA sequences in this sample translate to the same CDR3. The V call is TRBV15, the J call TRBJ2-1; D uncertain. The CDR3 consists of 12 residues. V was trimmed by 5 bases and J by 7 bases, leaving 9 bases between them. The germline CDR1 and CDR2 sequences are LNHNV and YYDKDF (reference sequence). The CDR3 coding sequence is TGTGCCACCAGCTTGTTAGGGAATGAGCAGTTCTTC. Translated: CATSLLGNEQFF.

This clone showed up just once. This sequence joins TRBV2 and TRBJ1-5; D may be TRBD1 (5 bases). The length of the CDR3 is 15 residues. The germline V gene encodes CDR1 SNHLY and CDR2 FYNNEI. V lost 6 bases, J lost 4 bases, and 16 bases lay in between. The chain's CDR3 is CASSGDPQLNQPQHF. DNA of the CDR3: TGTGCCAGCAGCGGGGACCCCCAACTAAATCAGCCCCAGCATTTT.

The chain recombines TRBV5-4 with TRBJ1-1, with 7 nucleotides matching TRBD1. The CDR3 has 13 amino acids. Per germline, CDR1 SGHNT and CDR2 YYREEE (reference sequence). Trimming took 5 bases from V and 6 from J; bases not matched to a gene: 7. CDR3 nucleotides: TGTGCCAGCAGGGCGGGACAGAGGGCTGAAGCTTTCTTT. Its protein product is CASRAGQRAEAFF.

Concerning this clone: Other DNA sequences within the sample encode an identical CDR3. The chain uses TRBV19 and TRBJ1-5; 7 positions match TRBD1. The V segment lost 2 bases and the J segment 6 bases; nucleotides outside the gene matches: 4. CDR3 length: 14 residues. Germline V lookup: CDR1 LNHDA, CDR2 SQIVND (reference sequence). The CDR3 protein is CASSIRDRGQPQHF. CDR3 bases: TGTGCCAGTAGTATAAGGGACAGAGGTCAGCCCCAGCATTTT.

The chain joins TRBV13 to TRBJ2-7; D gene ambiguous. V lost 5 bases and J lost 0, with 8 bases in between. Germline CDR1 reads PRHDT; CDR2 reads FYEKMQ (reference sequence). The CDR3 is made up of 13 amino acids. DNA of the CDR3: TGTGCCAGCAGCATTCCTCGCTCCTACGAGCAGTACTTC. Translated: CASSIPRSYEQYF. The entire variable domain, with the rest obtained from reference TRBV13 and TRBJ2-7, is as follows: AAGVIQSPRHLIKEKRETATLKCYPIPRHDTVYWYQQGPGQDPQFLISFYEKMQSDKGSIPDRFSAQQFSDYHSELNMSSLELGDSALYFCASSIPRSYEQYFGPGTRLTVT.

The chain joins TRBV5-1 to TRBJ2-6, with D tentatively TRBD1 or TRBD2 (5 bases each). Trimming cost V 1 base and J 2 bases, with 13 bases left between them. The germline V gene has CDR1 SGHRS and CDR2 YFSETQ. The CDR3 contains 17 residues. Written as DNA, the CDR3 is TGCGCCAGCAGCTTGAATATACGGGGCACTGGGGCCAACGTCCTGACTTTC. Protein: CASSLNIRGTGANVLTF.

The chain combines TRBV19 with TRBJ1-5; D ambiguous. CDR1 and CDR2 from the germline V gene are LNHDA and SQIVND (reference sequence). The CDR3 has 14 residues. Trimming took 7 bases from V and 4 from J, leaving 14 bases between them. The CDR3 nucleotides read TGTGCCAGTACGTCCCGTAGCATAAATCAGCCCCAGCATTTT. As protein: CASTSRSINQPQHF.

V is TRBV5-6 and J is TRBJ1-5; perhaps TRBD1 as D (6 bases). The CDR3 runs 14 residues. CDR1 and CDR2 from the germline V gene are SGHDT and YYEEEE. Deletions cut 0 bases from V and 4 bases from J, with 8 bases between. CDR3 DNA sequence: TGTGCCAGCAGCTTGGCACAGGGTAATCAGCCCCAGCATTTT. Residues: CASSLAQGNQPQHF.

This chain uses TRBV29-1 with TRBJ1-2; D is unclear. V was shortened by 3 bases and J by 2 bases, with 10 bases between the two germline ends. In germline, CDR1 is SQVTM, CDR2 ANQGSEA. The CDR3 extends over 13 amino acids. This CDR3 reads CSVDGELNYGYTF. CDR3 coding DNA: TGCAGCGTTGACGGGGAACTGAACTATGGCTACACCTTC.

CDR3 sequence (DNA): TGTGCCAGCAGTTACACAGGCGGCTACGAGCAGTACTTC. Translation: CASSYTGGYEQYF. The V gene is TRBV6-6, the J gene TRBJ2-7, with D maybe TRBD1 (5 bases). Per germline, CDR1 MNHNY and CDR2 SVGAGI (reference sequence). This CDR3 is built from 13 residues. V was shortened by 2 bases and J by 3 bases, with 8 bases between the two germline ends.

This chain uses TRBV7-6 with TRBJ1-5; D possibly corresponds to TRBD1 (6 bases). V gave up 5 bases and J gave up 7 bases, with 12 bases separating them. Germline loops: CDR1 SGHVS, CDR2 FNYEAQ. This CDR3 comprises 13 residues. This chain's CDR3 is CASSPNRAQPQHF. The CDR3 DNA reads TGTGCCAGCAGCCCGAACAGGGCCCAGCCCCAGCATTTT.

The rearrangement joins TRBV18 to TRBJ1-3; D gene uncertain. Deletions cut 6 bases from V and 0 bases from J, with 30 bases between. Germline V gives CDR1 KGHSH, CDR2 LQKENI. This CDR3 is 21 amino acids long. This CDR3 reads CASSRERIDELLAYSGNTIYF. The CDR3 DNA reads as TGTGCCAGCTCGCGGGAGCGTATAGACGAACTCCTGGCATACTCTGGAAACACCATATATTTT.

The chain employs TRBV5-6 and TRBJ2-7; unclear D gene. Germline V gives CDR1 SGHDT, CDR2 YYEEEE. Trimming pared 2 bases from V and 2 bases from J, leaving 14 bases between. The length of the CDR3 is 15 residues. The CDR3 DNA is TGTGCCAGCAGCTTCAGTTCGGCCGCTACCTACGAGCAGTACTTC. This gives the protein CASSFSSAATYEQYF.

This clone appeared a few times. This sequence joins TRBV4-1 and TRBJ2-1; TRBD2 might be the D (6 bases). CDR1 is MGHRA and CDR2 is YSYEKL in the germline V gene. Trimming stripped 3 bases from V and 3 bases from J, with 18 bases between. The CDR3 is made up of 17 amino acids. The CDR3 here is CASSHQPGTSIYNEQFF. In DNA, the CDR3 is TGCGCCAGCAGCCATCAGCCCGGCACTAGCATCTACAATGAGCAGTTCTTC.

This clone showed up just once. At one of its ends the junction is not consistent with the germline gene, which may arise from a read error. This chain uses TRBV6-5 with TRBJ2-7; 9 nucleotides line up with TRBD2. From germline, CDR1 is MNHEY and CDR2 SVGAGI. The CDR3 consists of 15 residues. The CDR3 loop reads CASSSYAGGSSEQYF. CDR3 coding DNA: TGTGCCAGCAGTTCTTATGCGGGAGGGTCCTCCGAGCAGTACTTC.

J is TRBJ2-1 and V is TRBV7-6; perhaps TRBD1 as D (5 bases). The CDR3 is 17 amino acids. From germline, CDR1 is SGHVS and CDR2 FNYEAQ. V lost 1 base and J 0 bases, leaving 13 bases between the germline ends. This chain's CDR3 is CASSLERGQSSYNEQFF. The CDR3, as DNA: TGTGCCAGCAGCTTAGAAAGGGGCCAGAGCTCCTACAATGAGCAGTTCTTC.

The chain combines TRBV27 with TRBJ1-1, with D possibly matching TRBD1 (5 bases). CDR1 and CDR2 from the germline V gene are MNHEY and SMNVEV (reference sequence). The CDR3 length is 14 residues. Trimming took 6 bases from V and 1 from J, leaving 12 bases between them. The chain's CDR3 is CASSSVGGNTEAFF. The CDR3 bases are TGTGCCAGCAGCTCCGTCGGGGGGAACACTGAAGCTTTCTTT.

V gene TRBV27 combines with J gene TRBJ1-2, with TRBD1 identical over 7 bases. CDR3 length equals 14 residues. V lost 4 bases and J lost 0; bases outside the gene matches: 2. From germline, CDR1 is MNHEY and CDR2 SMNVEV (reference sequence). The CDR3 reads CASSSGTANYGYTF. CDR3 coding DNA: TGTGCCAGCAGTTCCGGGACAGCTAACTATGGCTACACCTTC.

This clone has only one observation. The chain combines TRBV28 with TRBJ1-5; maybe TRBD1 (5 bases). Trimming took off 8 bases at V and 0 bases at J, with 14 bases between the two ends. The CDR3 length is 15 residues. Germline lookup yields CDR1 MDHEN and CDR2 SYDVKM. Written as DNA, the CDR3 is TGTGCCAGCCATGGGGGATTATATAGCAATCAGCCCCAGCATTTT. Protein sequence: CASHGGLYSNQPQHF.

This chain links TRBV27 with TRBJ2-5, with D perhaps TRBD2 (5 bases). Germline loops: CDR1 MNHEY, CDR2 SMNVEV (reference sequence). V was pared by 0 bases and J by 9 bases, with 26 bases between. This CDR3 has 18 amino acids. CDR3 sequence reads: CASSLSRALGRGNGAQYF. Written as DNA, the CDR3 is TGTGCCAGCAGTTTATCACGTGCTTTAGGAAGAGGGAATGGGGCCCAGTACTTC.

The rearrangement joins TRBV18 to TRBJ1-2; no definite D call. In germline, CDR1 is KGHSH, CDR2 LQKENI. The V and J ends lost 3 bases and 1 base respectively, with 6 bases between them. The CDR3 contains 13 residues. In DNA, the CDR3 is TGTGCCAGCTCACCCGCCGGTAACTATGGCTACACCTTC. It encodes CASSPAGNYGYTF.

The chain has TRBV4-1 and TRBJ2-7; D is possibly TRBD2 (5 bases). This CDR3 has 15 residues. CDR1 MGHRA and CDR2 YSYEKL come from the germline V gene. Trimming shortened V by 1 base and J by 1 base, and 11 bases separated the two germline ends. In DNA, the CDR3 is TGCGCCAGCAGCCAAGGTGGTCCGGGGTCCTACGAGCAGTACTTC. Translated, it gives CASSQGGPGSYEQYF.

The chain links TRBV9 to TRBJ1-2, with D hard to call. The germline V gene has CDR1 SGDLS and CDR2 YYNGEE. The CDR3 contains 12 residues. The V end lost 3 bases, the J end lost 8 bases, and 11 bases lay between the germline ends. In DNA, the CDR3 is TGTGCCAGCAGCGCGAACAGTGGAGGCTACACCTTC. This codes for CASSANSGGYTF.